The 8 T cell receptor beta chains below come from one sample, sequenced in a study of blood T cell repertoires in COVID-19. Sequencing used immunoSEQ multiplex PCR; TCRdb keeps in-frame clones, though not all of them. The sample contains about 33,000 clones, roughly nine tenths of which appear only once. Sequencing was done on a sample of peripheral blood. These receptor sequences come from a human donor with active COVID-19. The donor label of this sample is uncertain.

The chain recombines TRBV6-4 with TRBJ2-5; 7 bases are a match to TRBD2. Germline lookup yields CDR1 MRHNA and CDR2 SNTAGT. Trimming took 10 bases from V and 5 from J; bases not matched to a gene: 13. This CDR3 has 14 residues. The CDR3 here is CAIPMGRDLETQYF. Written as DNA, the CDR3 is TGTGCCATCCCGATGGGGAGGGATCTTGAGACCCAGTACTTC.

The rearrangement links TRBV7-3 to TRBJ1-1; 9 nucleotides match TRBD1. The CDR3 length is 12 residues. V trimming: 4 bases; J trimming: 9 bases; junction bases outside the gene matches: 3. From germline, CDR1 is SGHTA and CDR2 FQGTGA. In nucleotides, the CDR3 is TGTGCCAGCAGCTACACAGGGGGCCAAGCTTTCTTT. It encodes CASSYTGGQAFF.

This rearrangement joins TRBV7-2 to TRBJ2-1; 9 bases agree with TRBD2. V gave up 1 base and J gave up 1 base; unmatched junction bases: 8. Per the germline V gene, CDR1 is SGHTA and CDR2 is FQGNSA. The CDR3 is 18 amino acids. CDR3 sequence reads: CASSLVRSGGLSYNEQFF. CDR3 nucleotide sequence: TGTGCCAGCAGCTTAGTCCGAAGCGGGGGGCTTTCCTACAATGAGCAGTTCTTC.

Only one count was recorded for this clone. The chain combines TRBV6-2 or TRBV6-3 with TRBJ1-5; D not certain. The V gene's germline CDR1 is MNHEY and CDR2 SVGEGT. Trimming left V 6 bases short and J 5 bases short, with 8 bases between. This CDR3 is 12 amino acids long. This CDR3 reads CASSLQYQPQHF. The CDR3, as DNA: TGTGCCAGCAGCCTCCAATATCAGCCCCAGCATTTT.

The chain employs TRBV7-6 and TRBJ2-7, with TRBD1 matching over 7 bases. Germline lookup yields CDR1 SGHVS and CDR2 FNYEAQ. V lost 2 bases and J lost 6; bases outside the gene matches: 10. The CDR3 is made up of 15 amino acids. CDR3: CASSLSSVGGGEQYF. The DNA of the CDR3 is TGTGCCAGCAGCTTATCGTCGGTAGGGGGCGGCGAGCAGTACTTC.

The J gene is TRBJ2-5, the V gene TRBV28; 7 bases are a match to TRBD1. This CDR3 is 15 amino acids long. V was clipped by 5 bases and J by 4 bases; unmatched bases: 10. Germline assignment: CDR1 MDHEN and CDR2 SYDVKM. For the CDR3, the DNA is TGTGCCAGCAGTGCCCCCCACAGGGGAACAGAGACCCAGTACTTC. Its translation is CASSAPHRGTETQYF.

The chain is built from TRBV6-4 and TRBJ1-5, with a possible D match to TRBD1 (5 bases). Deletions cut 7 bases from V and 2 bases from J, with 15 bases between. The CDR3 is 15 amino acids. In germline, CDR1 is MRHNA, CDR2 SNTAGT. CDR3 DNA sequence: TGTGCCAGCAAAATGGGGGGTCGGGGCAATCAGCCCCAGCATTTT. Its protein product is CASKMGGRGNQPQHF.

This sequence joins TRBV27 and TRBJ2-3; unclear D gene. V shed 2 bases and J shed 0 bases, with 9 bases lying between them. Per germline, CDR1 MNHEY and CDR2 SMNVEV (reference sequence). The CDR3 contains 15 residues. The CDR3 here is CASSLVSPSTDTQYF. In DNA, the CDR3 is TGTGCCAGCAGTTTAGTAAGCCCTAGCACAGATACGCAGTATTTT.